The present T cell receptor beta chain was sequenced within a study of CD8+ T cells in alopecia areata. Noted treatment: oral pan-JAK inhibitor, 5-10 mg twice daily. This CDR3 has 18 residues. CDR1 and CDR2 (germline): SGHRS, YFSETQ. The trim removed 0 bases at V and 3 bases at J, leaving 10 bases unmatched. Following RNA extraction, reverse transcription yielded cDNA that acted as the sequencing template. Using immunoSEQ multiplex PCR, the repertoire was profiled, and TCRdb retains in-frame clones only, with some absent. The data contain about 270,000 clones, roughly 63% of them singletons. V gene TRBV5-1 combines with J gene TRBJ2-3; 10 nucleotides match TRBD2. The sequence was obtained from a human donor with alopecia areata. Sequenced material: CD4+ T cells sorted from blood, taken at roughly week 52, from a patient treated with tofacitinib. The CDR3 protein is CASSLEPSGGLGTDTQYF. CDR3 DNA sequence: TGCGCCAGCAGCTTGGAACCTAGCGGGGGTTTAGGTACAGATACGCAGTATTTT.